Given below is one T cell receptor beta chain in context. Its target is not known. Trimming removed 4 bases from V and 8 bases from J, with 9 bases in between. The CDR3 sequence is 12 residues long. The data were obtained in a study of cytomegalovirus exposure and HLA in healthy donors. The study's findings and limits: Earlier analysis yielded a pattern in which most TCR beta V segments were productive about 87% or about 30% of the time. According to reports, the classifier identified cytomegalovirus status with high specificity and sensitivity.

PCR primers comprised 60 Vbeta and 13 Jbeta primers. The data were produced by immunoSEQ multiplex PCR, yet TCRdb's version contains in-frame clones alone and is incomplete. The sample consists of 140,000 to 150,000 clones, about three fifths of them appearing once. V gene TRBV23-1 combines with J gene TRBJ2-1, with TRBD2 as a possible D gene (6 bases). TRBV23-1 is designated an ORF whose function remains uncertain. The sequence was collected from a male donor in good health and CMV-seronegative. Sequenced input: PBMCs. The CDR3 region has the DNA TGCGCCAGCAGTCCTGGGGAGGATGAGCAGTTCTTC. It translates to CASSPGEDEQFF.